This TCR beta chain was recorded in a study of blood T cells in healthy people across ages. This clonotype has just one count. One junction end does not reproduce the germline sequence, and a read error may be involved. The CDR3 covers 17 residues. Germline assignment: CDR1 MGHRA and CDR2 YSYEKL. Primers used in a second PCR of about 6 to 11 cycles were a sample-barcoded 5' primer and a J-beta primer mix. TCRdb reprocessed the 5' RACE reads via MiXCR and lists one record per CDR3 protein. The repertoire includes about 1.5 million distinct CDR3 sequences, less than 45% of them detected once, and 4% sits in the top ten.

This receptor was identified in a woman between 18 and 29 years old in good health. The sequencing input was blood. This rearrangement joins TRBV4-1 to TRBJ2-1, with 14 bases aligning to TRBD2. The CDR3 region has the DNA TGCGCCAGCAGCCAACTGGGACTAGCGGGGGCCTACAACGAGCAGTTCTTC. It specifies CASSQLGLAGAYNEQFF.